Following are 19 T cell receptor beta chains from one sample sequenced in a study of blood T cell repertoires in COVID-19. Clones were sequenced by immunoSEQ multiplex PCR, and TCRdb holds only the in-frame ones, with some missing. This table has more than 300,000 clones, about 90% appearing once. Sequences were obtained from peripheral blood. Receptors were obtained from a woman aged 40 to 50 with COVID-19, enrolled during active disease.

This clone occurred once. The V and J genes are TRBV7-9 and TRBJ1-3, with D possibly being TRBD1 (5 bases). The CDR3 sequence is 15 residues long. Trimming cost V 2 bases and J 0 bases, with 8 bases left between them. Germline CDR1 and CDR2: SEHNR and FQNEAQ (reference sequence). The CDR3 DNA reads TGTGCCAGCAGCTTAAAGGACAACTCTGGAAACACCATATATTTT. It specifies CASSLKDNSGNTIYF.

This clone was counted once. V and J are TRBV28 and TRBJ1-5, with TRBD1 as a possible D gene (6 bases). Germline assignment: CDR1 MDHEN and CDR2 SYDVKM. The CDR3 loop spans 14 amino acids. The ends were cut back, 9 bases at V and 0 bases at J, with 12 bases in the middle. The CDR3 spells CASLGQLSNQPQHF. CDR3 in DNA: TGTGCCAGTTTAGGACAGCTTAGCAATCAGCCCCAGCATTTT.

This clone has a single count. V and J are TRBV18 and TRBJ2-7; D is perhaps TRBD1 (6 bases). The CDR3 totals 15 residues. In germline, CDR1 is KGHSH, CDR2 LQKENI. The germline V and J ends were trimmed by 3 bases and 3 bases, with 15 bases remaining between them. The CDR3 DNA follows: TGTGCCAGCTCACCTCAGACAGGCAAGGGCTACGAGCAGTACTTC. Its translation: CASSPQTGKGYEQYF.

V is TRBV6-5 and J is TRBJ2-2, with TRBD1 identical over 9 bases. CDR1 is MNHEY and CDR2 is SVGAGI in the germline V gene. This CDR3 is 15 amino acids long. The V gene end was trimmed by 5 bases and the J gene end by 8 bases; junction bases not matched to a gene: 9. CDR3 in amino acids: CASSPRTGAGGELFF. CDR3 nucleotide sequence: TGTGCCAGCAGTCCTAGGACAGGGGCGGGAGGGGAGCTGTTTTTT.

The chain uses TRBV11-2 and TRBJ1-4, with D maybe TRBD1 (6 bases). The germline gives CDR1 SGHAT, CDR2 FQNNGV. Trimming removed 2 bases from V and 6 bases from J, with 16 bases in between. The CDR3 contains 16 residues. As DNA, the CDR3 is TGTGCCAGCAGCTTATCCAGGGGATGGTCCGATGAAAAACTGTTTTTT. It encodes CASSLSRGWSDEKLFF.

This chain links TRBV2 with TRBJ2-1, with D unclear. Germline V gene lookup returns CDR1 SNHLY and CDR2 FYNNEI. V lost 11 bases and J 0 bases, leaving 11 bases between the germline ends. CDR3 length: 13 amino acids. Here the CDR3 DNA reads TGTGCCGTCTCGGCGGACTCCTACAATGAGCAGTTCTTC. Its protein product is CAVSADSYNEQFF.

The chain recombines TRBV7-9 with TRBJ2-7; tentatively, D is TRBD1 (6 bases). Germline loops: CDR1 SEHNR, CDR2 FQNEAQ (reference sequence). The CDR3 consists of 15 residues. Deletions cut 1 base from V and 4 bases from J, with 14 bases between. In DNA form, the CDR3 reads TGTGCCAGCAGCTTAGGTAACAGGGTAGTGTACGAGCAGTACTTC. Translating gives CASSLGNRVVYEQYF.

This chain links TRBV27 with TRBJ1-6, with 8 bases fitting TRBD1. V lost 2 bases to trimming and J lost 7 bases; unmatched junction nucleotides: 4. The CDR3 has 15 amino acids. CDR1 and CDR2 (germline): MNHEY, SMNVEV (reference sequence). This chain's CDR3 is CASSLRDRTNSPLHF. In nucleotides, the CDR3 is TGTGCCAGCAGTTTAAGGGACAGGACAAATTCACCCCTCCACTTT.

This clone was counted only a few times. This chain links TRBV5-4 with TRBJ1-2, with TRBD1 matching over 7 bases. This CDR3 is 14 amino acids long. J was trimmed by 6 bases and V by 0 bases; bases with no gene match: 5. From germline, CDR1 is SGHNT and CDR2 YYREEE (reference sequence). In nucleotides, the CDR3 is TGTGCCAGCAGCTTGGAGGGGGCGCTTAATGGCTACACCTTC. This encodes CASSLEGALNGYTF.

This rearrangement joins TRBV30 to TRBJ1-3; weak D call: TRBD1 (5 bases). The CDR3 runs 14 residues. V lost 0 bases and J 2 bases, leaving 8 bases between the germline ends. The germline V gene has CDR1 GTSNPN and CDR2 SVGIG (reference sequence). The CDR3 here is CAWSVGGAGNTIYF. CDR3 in DNA: TGTGCCTGGAGTGTAGGAGGGGCTGGAAACACCATATATTTT.

In its sample, this clone was seen once. This rearrangement joins TRBV5-8 to TRBJ1-2; D might be TRBD1 (5 bases). V was trimmed by 1 base and J by 1 base, leaving 14 bases between them. CDR3 size: 16 residues. Germline CDR1 reads SGHTS; CDR2 reads YDEGEE. The CDR3 DNA is TGTGCCAGCAGCTTGTCGCAGGGAAACCTTAACTATGGCTACACCTTC. Translation gives CASSLSQGNLNYGYTF.

V is TRBV2 and J is TRBJ1-4, with TRBD1 matching 7 bases. This CDR3 comprises 14 residues. The germline V gene has CDR1 SNHLY and CDR2 FYNNEI. The ends lost 2 bases at V and 7 bases at J; junction bases unmatched: 4. The CDR3 protein is CASSEQGVREKLFF. The CDR3 coding sequence is TGTGCCAGCAGTGAACAGGGGGTCCGTGAAAAACTGTTTTTT. Together with reference TRBV2 and TRBJ1-4, the CDR3 gives the full variable domain: EPEVTQTPSHQVTQMGQEVILRCVPISNHLYFYWYRQILGQKVEFLVSFYNNEISEKSEIFDDQFSVERPDGSNFTLKIRSTKLEDSAMYFCASSEQGVREKLFFGSGTQLSVL.

This sequence joins TRBV6-5 and TRBJ2-7; 10 nucleotides agree with TRBD1. V gave up 6 bases and J gave up 4 bases; unmatched junction bases: 6. The CDR3 is 14 residues long. Germline lookup yields CDR1 MNHEY and CDR2 SVGAGI. CDR3 sequence (DNA): TGTGCCAGCAGCCTAGGGGACAGGGGTTACGAGCAGTACTTC. Its translation is CASSLGDRGYEQYF.

This chain connects TRBV10-3 to TRBJ1-1; 10 positions agree with TRBD1. The CDR3 has 15 residues. After removal of 8 bases from V and 2 bases from J, the junction contained 8 bases not matched to a gene. The germline V gene has CDR1 ENHRY and CDR2 SYGVKD. CDR3 in amino acids: CAIGGQGLANTEAFF. For the CDR3, the DNA is TGTGCCATCGGGGGACAGGGGTTGGCAAACACTGAAGCTTTCTTT.

This clone was seen only a few times. The chain is built from TRBV27 and TRBJ1-6; TRBD1 matches at 7 bases. Germline CDR1 MNHEY, CDR2 SMNVEV (reference sequence). The CDR3 spans 15 residues. The V segment lost 5 bases and the J segment 7 bases; nucleotides outside the gene matches: 8. CDR3 amino acids: CASSPRGQKNSPLHF. The DNA for the CDR3 is TGTGCCAGCAGTCCCCGGGGACAGAAGAATTCACCCCTCCACTTT.

V usage is TRBV7-9 and J usage is TRBJ2-2; TRBD2 aligns across 9 bases. Germline-derived CDR1 and CDR2 are SEHNR and FQNEAQ (reference sequence). This CDR3 has 18 residues. Unmatched junction bases numbered 14, after V lost 4 bases and J lost 5 bases. In DNA form, the CDR3 reads TGTGCCAGCAGCTCCACCGGCGGGAGGGCCTTAGGGACCGGGGAGCTGTTTTTT. Its translation: CASSSTGGRALGTGELFF.

The chain carries TRBV6-5 and TRBJ2-7, with D tentatively TRBD1 (5 bases). V dropped 3 bases and J dropped 9 bases, with 15 bases sitting between them. CDR1 and CDR2 (germline): MNHEY, SVGAGI. This CDR3 region has 13 residues. The CDR3 nucleotides read TGTGCCAGCAGTTATCAGGACACTACGTGGCAGTACTTC. Protein sequence: CASSYQDTTWQYF.

This chain links TRBV6-5 with TRBJ2-4; 8 nucleotides align to TRBD1. Per the germline V gene, CDR1 is MNHEY and CDR2 is SVGAGI. The ends lost 5 bases at V and 11 bases at J; junction bases unmatched: 14. This CDR3 is built from 15 residues. The CDR3 DNA reads TGTGCCAGCAGTCCCGGGACAGGATCGGGGGCCTTTCAGTACTTC. Amino acid sequence: CASSPGTGSGAFQYF.

The chain couples TRBV27 to TRBJ2-7; 7 bases map to TRBD1. Looked up from germline, CDR1 is MNHEY and CDR2 is SMNVEV (reference sequence). The CDR3 consists of 14 residues. With V trimmed by 0 bases and J by 7 bases, 6 bases remained unmatched. The CDR3 DNA is TGTGCCAGCAGTTTATCCCACAGGGGAGAGGAGCAGTACTTC. Protein: CASSLSHRGEEQYF.